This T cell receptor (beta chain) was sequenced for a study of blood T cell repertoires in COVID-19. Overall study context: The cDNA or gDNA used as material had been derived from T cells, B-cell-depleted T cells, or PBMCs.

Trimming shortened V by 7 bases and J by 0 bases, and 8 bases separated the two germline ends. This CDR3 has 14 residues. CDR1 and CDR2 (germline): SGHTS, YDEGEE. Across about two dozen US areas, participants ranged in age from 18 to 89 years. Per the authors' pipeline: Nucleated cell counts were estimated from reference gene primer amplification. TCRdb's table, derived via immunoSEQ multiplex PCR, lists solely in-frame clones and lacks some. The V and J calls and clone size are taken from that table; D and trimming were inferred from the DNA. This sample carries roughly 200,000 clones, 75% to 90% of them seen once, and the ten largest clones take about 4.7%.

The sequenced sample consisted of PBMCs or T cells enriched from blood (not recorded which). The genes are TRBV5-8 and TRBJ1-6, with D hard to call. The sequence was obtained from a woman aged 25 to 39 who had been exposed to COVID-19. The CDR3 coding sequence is TGTGCCAGCGCCACTAGCTCCTATAATTCACCCCTCCACTTT. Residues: CASATSSYNSPLHF.